In this sample, the clone carrying this T cell receptor (beta chain) turned up many times. The data derive from a study of naive and memory T cell subsets. Two oligonucleotides, mixed equimolar, formed the beta constant-region primer covering TRBC1 and TRBC2. TCRdb passed the UMI-ligation and nested PCR reads through MiXCR, listing each CDR3 protein once. The data contain 120,000 to 150,000 distinct CDR3 sequences, approximately 15% of them singletons. V shed 0 bases and J shed 6 bases, with 16 bases lying between them. This CDR3 is built from 15 residues. The germline V gene has CDR1 SGHRS and CDR2 YFSETQ.

The clonotype comes from a human donor in good health. Sequencing was done on a sample of naive CD4+ T cells from blood. The chain recombines TRBV5-1 with TRBJ2-7; the D is unclear. The CDR3 DNA sequence: TGCGCCAGCAGCTTGGAAGGAGCCATCTCAGGCGAGCAGTACTTC. It yields the protein CASSLEGAISGEQYF.